A selection of T cell receptor beta chains follows, all from one sample in a study of blood T cell repertoires in COVID-19. TCRdb's table, derived via immunoSEQ multiplex PCR, lists solely in-frame clones and lacks some. This repertoire shows about 250,000 clones, more than 85% found once; its top ten account for about 9.3%. Sequences were obtained from PBMCs or T cells enriched from blood (not recorded which). These receptor sequences come from a man between 40 and 49 years old who had recovered from COVID-19. CDR3s include the opening cysteine and the closing phenylalanine or tryptophan. The order of the fields is D gene, clone size, J gene, V gene, CDR3 DNA, CDR3 protein. A D gene is named only where the DNA matches it firmly. Clone size is stated in some rows and not others, as once, few, many or a class when expanded.

d_call: TRBD1; clone_size: NA; j_call: TRBJ2-5; v_call: TRBV13; cdr3_nt: TGTGCCAGCAGCTTAGGGACAGGGGCATTCTCAGAGACCCAGTACTTC; cdr3_aa: CASSLGTGAFSETQYF
d_call: NA; clone_size: once; j_call: TRBJ2-1; v_call: TRBV5-6; cdr3_nt: TGTGCCAGCAGCTTTGGAGACGTTGGAGGGCTCTACAATGAGCAGTTCTTC; cdr3_aa: CASSFGDVGGLYNEQFF
d_call: NA; clone_size: NA; j_call: TRBJ1-4; v_call: TRBV5-1; cdr3_nt: TGCGCCAGCAGCTTGGTCCTGGGAGGTGAAAAACTGTTTTTT; cdr3_aa: CASSLVLGGEKLFF
d_call: TRBD1; clone_size: NA; j_call: TRBJ2-3; v_call: TRBV28; cdr3_nt: TGTGCCAGCGGACAGGGGGCGCAAGATACGCAGTATTTT; cdr3_aa: CASGQGAQDTQYF
d_call: NA; clone_size: NA; j_call: TRBJ1-1; v_call: TRBV9; cdr3_nt: TGTGCCAGCAGCACGGGGGGGCTTAACACTGAAGCTTTCTTT; cdr3_aa: CASSTGGLNTEAFF
d_call: TRBD2; clone_size: NA; j_call: TRBJ2-4; v_call: TRBV5-1; cdr3_nt: TGCGCCAGCAGCTTGGGACCAGCGGGGGGCAACATTCAGTACTTC; cdr3_aa: CASSLGPAGGNIQYF
d_call: NA; clone_size: once; j_call: TRBJ1-1; v_call: TRBV6-5; cdr3_nt: TGTGCCAGCAGTTACTCGTCGTTGGACTTGACATTT; cdr3_aa: CASSYSSLDLTF
d_call: NA; clone_size: NA; j_call: TRBJ1-1; v_call: TRBV7-9; cdr3_nt: TGTGCCAGCAGCGCCGACAGGAGGAACACTGAAGCTTTCTTT; cdr3_aa: CASSADRRNTEAFF
d_call: NA; clone_size: NA; j_call: TRBJ2-1; v_call: TRBV2; cdr3_nt: TGTGCCAGCACCCGGCGGGAAACCAATGAGCAGTTCTTC; cdr3_aa: CASTRRETNEQFF
d_call: TRBD1; clone_size: NA; j_call: TRBJ1-1; v_call: TRBV18; cdr3_nt: TGTGCCAGCTCAGCCGCTGGACAGGGGGTTAGGGGCATGAACACTGAAGCTTTCTTT; cdr3_aa: CASSAAGQGVRGMNTEAFF
d_call: NA; clone_size: NA; j_call: TRBJ2-6; v_call: TRBV15; cdr3_nt: TGTGCCACCAGCAGAGAGGCTTCTCCCTCTGGGGCCAACGTCCTGACTTTC; cdr3_aa: CATSREASPSGANVLTF
d_call: NA; clone_size: once; j_call: TRBJ1-6; v_call: TRBV19; cdr3_nt: TGTGCCAGTAGTCCAGGTTATTCACCCCTCCACTTT; cdr3_aa: CASSPGYSPLHF
d_call: TRBD2; clone_size: once; j_call: TRBJ2-5; v_call: TRBV5-4; cdr3_nt: TGTGCCAGCAGCTCCCTAGCGGGGGGGCCAGAGACCCAGTACTTC; cdr3_aa: CASSSLAGGPETQYF
d_call: TRBD2; clone_size: NA; j_call: TRBJ2-1; v_call: TRBV28; cdr3_nt: TGTGCCAGCAGAGCGCCGGGACTAGCGGGAGAGGGAACCTACAATGAGCAGTTCTTC; cdr3_aa: CASRAPGLAGEGTYNEQFF
d_call: NA; clone_size: NA; j_call: TRBJ1-2; v_call: TRBV28; cdr3_nt: TGTGCCAGCACAGGGTGGAACTATGGCTACACCTTC; cdr3_aa: CASTGWNYGYTF
d_call: NA; clone_size: once; j_call: TRBJ2-5; v_call: TRBV29-1; cdr3_nt: TGCAGCGTTGAAGATCGGGGGACCCAGTACTTC; cdr3_aa: CSVEDRGTQYF
d_call: NA; clone_size: once; j_call: TRBJ1-5; v_call: TRBV28; cdr3_nt: TGTGCCAGCATATCGGTTAGCAATCAGCCCCAGCATTTT; cdr3_aa: CASISVSNQPQHF
d_call: NA; clone_size: NA; j_call: TRBJ2-3; v_call: TRBV5-1; cdr3_nt: TGCGCCAGCAGCTCAGGGCCCTCTAGCACAGATACGCAGTATTTT; cdr3_aa: CASSSGPSSTDTQYF
d_call: TRBD1; clone_size: NA; j_call: TRBJ1-5; v_call: TRBV7-8; cdr3_nt: TGTGCCAGCAGCCCTTTACCCGGGACAGGGAGCAATCAGCCCCAGCATTTT; cdr3_aa: CASSPLPGTGSNQPQHF